One sample yielded the 25 T cell receptor beta chains listed below, sequenced in a study of blood T cell repertoires in COVID-19. Data came from immunoSEQ multiplex PCR; TCRdb stores just in-frame clones and leaves some out. Of 130,000 to 150,000 clones listed, 81% are singletons. Sequencing used peripheral blood. These receptors originate from a human donor in a cohort sampled during active COVID-19.

On this clone itself: In the same sample, other DNA sequences code for this CDR3. J is TRBJ2-7 and V is TRBV28; 12 bases line up with TRBD2. The V segment lost 6 bases and the J segment 4 bases; nucleotides outside the gene matches: 1. Looked up from germline, CDR1 is MDHEN and CDR2 is SYDVKM. The CDR3 spans 13 residues. The CDR3 sequence is CASRTSGSYEQYF. The CDR3 DNA reads as TGTGCCAGCAGGACTAGCGGGAGTTACGAGCAGTACTTC.

The CDR3 loop is CASSLVGRENYEQYF. CDR3 nucleotide sequence: TGTGCCAGCAGCTTAGTAGGGCGGGAGAACTACGAGCAGTACTTC. V and J are TRBV7-2 and TRBJ2-7; TRBD2 aligns across 7 bases. CDR3 size: 15 residues. V lost 1 base and J lost 3; bases outside the gene matches: 6. The germline V gene encodes CDR1 SGHTA and CDR2 FQGNSA.

This clone was picked up one time. The CDR3 reads CSARVGGNSGANVLTF. For the CDR3, the DNA is TGCAGCGCCCGCGTGGGGGGGAACTCTGGGGCCAACGTCCTGACTTTC. V and J are TRBV29-1 and TRBJ2-6; TRBD2 matches 7 bases. This CDR3 is built from 16 residues. Unmatched junction bases numbered 9, after V lost 7 bases and J lost 0 bases. CDR1 SQVTM and CDR2 ANQGSEA come from the germline V gene.

Only a few counts were recorded for this clone. The rearrangement uses TRBV28 and TRBJ1-4, with 9 bases matching TRBD1. Germline CDR1 MDHEN, CDR2 SYDVKM. This CDR3 is 16 amino acids long. Germline trimming cut 3 bases from V and 5 bases from J; bases unmatched to any gene: 7. The CDR3 DNA is TGTGCCAGCAGTTTGCCGTTGGGGACAGGGAATGAAAAACTGTTTTTT. Its protein product is CASSLPLGTGNEKLFF.

This chain connects TRBV28 to TRBJ1-2; TRBD1 is a possible D gene (6 bases). Germline-derived CDR1 and CDR2 are MDHEN and SYDVKM. V lost 6 bases and J lost 3, with 17 bases in between. The CDR3 covers 15 residues. The CDR3 reads CASRGTGGAHYGYTF. The CDR3 region has the DNA TGTGCCAGCAGAGGAACCGGGGGGGCCCACTATGGCTACACCTTC.

V gene TRBV15 combines with J gene TRBJ2-7; D perhaps matches TRBD1 (6 bases). The CDR3 has 15 residues. Trimming took off 1 base at V and 3 bases at J, with 13 bases between the two ends. Germline CDR1 and CDR2: LNHNV and YYDKDF (reference sequence). CDR3 DNA: TGTGCCACCAGCAGAGGGGACACGGACATCTACGAGCAGTACTTC. Residues: CATSRGDTDIYEQYF. Full variable domain (remainder filled in from reference TRBV15 and TRBJ2-7): DAMVIQNPRYQVTQFGKPVTLSCSQTLNHNVMYWYQQKSSQAPKLLFHYYDKDFNNEADTPDNFQSRRPNTSFCFLDIRSPGLGDTAMYLCATSRGDTDIYEQYFGPGTRLTVT.

V is TRBV7-9 and J is TRBJ2-1; TRBD2 is a possible D gene (5 bases). Trimming pared 5 bases from V and 6 bases from J, leaving 17 bases between. CDR3 size: 15 residues. Germline CDR1 SEHNR, CDR2 FQNEAQ (reference sequence). CDR3: CASSLESLVVNEQFF. CDR3 nucleotide sequence: TGTGCCAGCAGCCTAGAGTCACTAGTGGTCAATGAGCAGTTCTTC.

The sample holds a few counts of this clone. This chain connects TRBV21-1 to TRBJ2-7; the table assigns TRBD2, which was not confirmed against the DNA. TRBV21-1 is an annotated pseudogene. The CDR3 sequence is 15 residues long. The CDR3 DNA sequence: TGTGCCAGCAGCTACCGACGGCCCGGGGCCTACGAGCAGTACTTC. It translates to CASSYRRPGAYEQYF.

The chain employs TRBV6-2 or TRBV6-3 and TRBJ2-3, with D hard to call. The germline CDR1 and CDR2 sequences are MNHEY and SVGEGT. The V end lost 2 bases, the J end lost 3 bases, and 9 bases lay between the germline ends. The CDR3 loop spans 14 amino acids. The CDR3 DNA is TGTGCCAGCAGTTACGCGTCTAGAACAGATACGCAGTATTTT. Its protein is CASSYASRTDTQYF.

The chain recombines TRBV18 with TRBJ1-4, with TRBD1 matching 7 bases. Germline lookup yields CDR1 KGHSH and CDR2 LQKENI. Trimming cost V 5 bases and J 0 bases; bases outside gene matches: 6. The CDR3 contains 16 residues. The CDR3 DNA follows: TGTGCCAGCTCAACAGGACAGGCTACAACTAATGAAAAACTGTTTTTT. Translating gives CASSTGQATTNEKLFF.

The CDR3: CASRTGQVGELFF. The DNA for the CDR3 is TGCGCCAGCAGGACGGGACAGGTCGGGGAGCTGTTTTTT. This rearrangement joins TRBV5-1 to TRBJ2-2, with 8 nucleotides matching TRBD1. Per the germline V gene, CDR1 is SGHRS and CDR2 is YFSETQ. The junction had 4 bases not matched to a gene; V was cut back by 5 bases and J by 7 bases. This CDR3 spans 13 amino acids.

The V gene is TRBV10-3, the J gene TRBJ2-3; possibly TRBD2 for D (6 bases). The CDR3 is 15 amino acids. Trimming removed 0 bases at V and 1 base at J, with 8 bases between. CDR1 is ENHRY, CDR2 SYGVKD, per germline. The CDR3 sequence is CAISESPSGTDTQYF. The CDR3 DNA follows: TGTGCCATCAGTGAGTCGCCTAGCGGCACAGATACGCAGTATTTT.

This clone has a handful of counts. The chain uses TRBV27 and TRBJ1-6; no clear D gene. CDR1 and CDR2 (germline): MNHEY, SMNVEV (reference sequence). V was shortened by 8 bases and J by 7 bases, with 15 bases between the two germline ends. The length of the CDR3 is 14 residues. CDR3: CASAGITRNSPLHF. The CDR3 DNA sequence: TGTGCCAGCGCGGGGATAACGCGGAATTCACCCCTCCACTTT.

The chain couples TRBV28 to TRBJ2-2; D is unclear. The CDR3 is 13 residues long. V was clipped by 4 bases and J by 1 base, with 4 bases between them. Germline CDR1 and CDR2: MDHEN and SYDVKM. The CDR3 DNA reads as TGTGCCAGCAGTTCCCAGAACACCGGGGAGCTGTTTTTT. Translating gives CASSSQNTGELFF.

The V and J genes are TRBV5-1 and TRBJ2-1; no clear D gene. The ends were cut back, 4 bases at V and 0 bases at J, with 5 bases in the middle. This CDR3 contains 13 residues. Germline V gene lookup returns CDR1 SGHRS and CDR2 YFSETQ. CDR3 in DNA: TGCGCCAGCAGCCCCCTCTCCTACAATGAGCAGTTCTTC. Its protein product is CASSPLSYNEQFF.

The rearrangement joins TRBV4-2 to TRBJ2-7; 9 bases line up with TRBD1. The CDR3 runs 15 residues. Germline-derived CDR1 and CDR2 are LGHNA and YNFKEQ. The trim removed 1 base at V and 3 bases at J, leaving 4 bases unmatched. The CDR3 loop is CASSQGDRDLYEQYF. In DNA form, the CDR3 reads TGTGCCAGCAGCCAAGGGGACAGGGACCTCTACGAGCAGTACTTC.

This chain links TRBV18 with TRBJ2-1; 11 bases agree with TRBD2. Germline CDR1 is KGHSH and CDR2 is LQKENI. This CDR3 region has 18 residues. Unmatched junction bases numbered 9, after V lost 1 base and J lost 4 bases. DNA of the CDR3: TGTGCCAGCTCACCACGCAGGCCCGGGACTAGCGGTTACAATGAGCAGTTCTTC. This translates into CASSPRRPGTSGYNEQFF.

The chain couples TRBV28 to TRBJ2-4; tentative D call: TRBD2 (7 bases). The CDR3 has 14 amino acids. Trimming cost V 2 bases and J 6 bases, with 11 bases left between them. CDR1 MDHEN and CDR2 SYDVKM come from the germline V gene. CDR3 region: CASSLQGRANIQYF. The CDR3 DNA reads TGTGCCAGCAGTTTACAGGGGAGGGCAAACATTCAGTACTTC.

V gene TRBV6-1 combines with J gene TRBJ2-1; D may be TRBD2 (6 bases). The CDR3 extends over 15 amino acids. Trimming cost V 3 bases and J 3 bases, with 12 bases left between them. The V gene's germline CDR1 is MNHNS and CDR2 SASEGT. CDR3 sequence (DNA): TGTGCCAGCAGTGATCTAGCGACGGTCTACAATGAGCAGTTCTTC. It translates to CASSDLATVYNEQFF.

This chain joins TRBV5-1 and TRBJ1-1, with TRBD1 matching 9 bases. The CDR3 is made up of 14 amino acids. V shed 0 bases and J 4 bases; nucleotides not matched to a gene: 1. Germline CDR1 reads SGHRS; CDR2 reads YFSETQ. The CDR3 reads CASSLGTGATEAFF. Here the CDR3 DNA reads TGCGCCAGCAGCTTGGGGACAGGGGCCACTGAAGCTTTCTTT.

Written as DNA, the CDR3 is TGTGCCAGTACCGATCCTCGGGGAATAAGCCCCTACGAGCAGTACTTC. This gives the protein CASTDPRGISPYEQYF. The gene calls are TRBV19 and TRBJ2-7, with D possibly being TRBD2 (5 bases). Germline V lookup: CDR1 LNHDA, CDR2 SQIVND (reference sequence). This CDR3 region has 16 residues. V dropped 7 bases and J dropped 2 bases, with 21 bases sitting between them.

The genes are TRBV5-1 and TRBJ1-3; the match to TRBD1 covers 8 bases. This CDR3 comprises 14 residues. After removal of 1 base from V and 8 bases from J, the junction contained 5 bases not matched to a gene. Germline lookup yields CDR1 SGHRS and CDR2 YFSETQ. The CDR3 nucleotides read TGCGCCAGCAGCTTGCGGCAGGGGGCGCACACCATATATTTT. Protein sequence: CASSLRQGAHTIYF.

The rearrangement uses TRBV6-5 and TRBJ1-1; 9 bases align to TRBD1. Germline V gene sequence: CDR1 MNHEY, CDR2 SVGAGI. Trimming removed 6 bases from V and 1 base from J; junction bases left unmatched: 3. CDR3 size: 14 residues. The CDR3 is CASSGQGTNTEAFF. The DNA for the CDR3 is TGTGCCAGCAGCGGACAGGGGACGAACACTGAAGCTTTCTTT.

The chain is built from TRBV6-5 and TRBJ2-5; D gene unclear. V was clipped by 2 bases and J by 4 bases, with 11 bases between them. Germline CDR1 and CDR2: MNHEY and SVGAGI. This CDR3 has 14 amino acids. The CDR3 coding sequence is TGTGCCAGCAGTTACGTGGGCCCACGAGAGACCCAGTACTTC. It encodes CASSYVGPRETQYF.

The gene calls are TRBV7-3 and TRBJ2-2, with 8 nucleotides matching TRBD1. Germline CDR1 is SGHTA and CDR2 is FQGTGA. This CDR3 is built from 15 residues. Trimming cost V 6 bases and J 7 bases; bases outside gene matches: 10. CDR3 region: CASSLDRALGGELFF. CDR3 nucleotide sequence: TGTGCCAGCAGTCTGGACAGGGCTCTAGGCGGGGAGCTGTTTTTT.